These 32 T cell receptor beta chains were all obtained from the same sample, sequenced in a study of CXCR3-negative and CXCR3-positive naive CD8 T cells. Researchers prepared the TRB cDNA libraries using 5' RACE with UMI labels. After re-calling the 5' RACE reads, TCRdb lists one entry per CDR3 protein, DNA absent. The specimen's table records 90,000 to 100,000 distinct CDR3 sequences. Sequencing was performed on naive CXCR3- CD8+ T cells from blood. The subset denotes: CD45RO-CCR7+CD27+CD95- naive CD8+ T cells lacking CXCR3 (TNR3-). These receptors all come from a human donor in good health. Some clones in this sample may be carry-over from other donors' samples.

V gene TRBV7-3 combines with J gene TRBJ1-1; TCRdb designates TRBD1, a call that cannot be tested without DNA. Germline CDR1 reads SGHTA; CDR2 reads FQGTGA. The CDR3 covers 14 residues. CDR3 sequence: CASSLAPGGPEAFF.

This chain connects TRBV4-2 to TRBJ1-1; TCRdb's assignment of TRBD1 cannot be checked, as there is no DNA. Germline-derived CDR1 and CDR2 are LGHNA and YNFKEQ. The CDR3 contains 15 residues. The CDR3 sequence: CASSQEQGIDTEAFF.

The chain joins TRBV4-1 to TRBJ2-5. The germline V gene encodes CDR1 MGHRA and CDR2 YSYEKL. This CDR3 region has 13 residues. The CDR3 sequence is CASSQSGWETQYF.

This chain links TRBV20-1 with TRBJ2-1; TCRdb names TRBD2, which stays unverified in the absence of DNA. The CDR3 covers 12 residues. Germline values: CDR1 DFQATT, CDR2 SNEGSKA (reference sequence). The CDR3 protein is CTGLAGVNEQFF.

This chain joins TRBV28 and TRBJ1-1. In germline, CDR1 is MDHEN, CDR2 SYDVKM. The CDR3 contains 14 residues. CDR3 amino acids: CASIGWVSNTEAFF. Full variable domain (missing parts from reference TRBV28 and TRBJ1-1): DVKVTQSSRYLVKRTGEKVFLECVQDMDHENMFWYRQDPGLGLRLIYFSYDVKMKEKGDIPEGYSVSREKKERFSLILESASTNQTSMYLCASIGWVSNTEAFFGQGTRLTVV.

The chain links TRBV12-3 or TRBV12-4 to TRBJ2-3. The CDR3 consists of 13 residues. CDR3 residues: CASSLTYTDTQYF.

CDR3 amino acids: CASRGTGGGNIQYF. The chain has TRBV2 and TRBJ2-4; TCRdb gives TRBD2 as the D gene, but with no DNA this cannot be confirmed. The length of the CDR3 is 14 residues. The V gene's germline CDR1 is SNHLY and CDR2 FYNNEI.

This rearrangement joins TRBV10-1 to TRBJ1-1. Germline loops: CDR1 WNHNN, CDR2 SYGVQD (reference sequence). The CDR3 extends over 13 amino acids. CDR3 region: CASSTIGTTEAFF.

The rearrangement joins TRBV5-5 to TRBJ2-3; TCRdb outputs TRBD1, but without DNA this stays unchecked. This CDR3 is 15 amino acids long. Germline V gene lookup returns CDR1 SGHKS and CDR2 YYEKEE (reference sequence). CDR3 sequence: CASSLGGAWEDTQYF.

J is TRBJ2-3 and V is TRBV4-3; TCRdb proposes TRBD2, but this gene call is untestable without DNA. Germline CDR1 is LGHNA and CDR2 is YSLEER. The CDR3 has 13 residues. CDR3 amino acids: CASSQMGADTQYF.

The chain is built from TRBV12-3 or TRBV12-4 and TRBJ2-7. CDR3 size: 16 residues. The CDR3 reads CASSLGLFGSSYEQYF.

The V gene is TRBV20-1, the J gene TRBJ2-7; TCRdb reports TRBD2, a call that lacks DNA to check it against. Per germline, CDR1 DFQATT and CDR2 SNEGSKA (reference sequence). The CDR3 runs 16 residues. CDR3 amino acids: CSARDLRAGSTYEQYF.

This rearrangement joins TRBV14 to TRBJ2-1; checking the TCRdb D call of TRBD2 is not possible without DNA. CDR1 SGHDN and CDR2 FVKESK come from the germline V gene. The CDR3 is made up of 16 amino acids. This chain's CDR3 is CASSQGREGGHNEQFF.

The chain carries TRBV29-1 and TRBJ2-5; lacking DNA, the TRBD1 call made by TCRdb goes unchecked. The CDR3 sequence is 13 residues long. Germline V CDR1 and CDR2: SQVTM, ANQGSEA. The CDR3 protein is CSVDGQGKETQYF.

This chain's CDR3 is CASSVTPGQDSYEQYF. The chain has TRBV5-1 and TRBJ2-7; no DNA is available, so the TRBD1 call from TCRdb remains unchecked. Germline CDR1 is SGHRS and CDR2 is YFSETQ. The CDR3 sequence is 16 residues long.

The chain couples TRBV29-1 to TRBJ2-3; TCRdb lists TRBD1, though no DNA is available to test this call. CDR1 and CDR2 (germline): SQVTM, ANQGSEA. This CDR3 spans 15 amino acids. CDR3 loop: CSISDRGHFTDTQYF.

The CDR3 loop reads CSAREEGVGNTQYF. The chain employs TRBV20-1 and TRBJ2-3; TCRdb's D gene call, TRBD1, goes unchecked for lack of DNA. There are 14 residues in the CDR3. Germline values: CDR1 DFQATT, CDR2 SNEGSKA (reference sequence).

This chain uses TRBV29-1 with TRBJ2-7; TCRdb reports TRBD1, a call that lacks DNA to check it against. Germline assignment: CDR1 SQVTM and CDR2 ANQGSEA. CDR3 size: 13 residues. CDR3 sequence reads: CSVTGDSSYEQYF.

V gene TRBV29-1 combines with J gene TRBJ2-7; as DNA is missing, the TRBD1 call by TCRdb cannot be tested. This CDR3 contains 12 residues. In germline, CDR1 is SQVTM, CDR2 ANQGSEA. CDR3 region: CSATGQGYEQYF.

The CDR3 sequence is CSARETGTAYYSNQPQHF. The V and J genes are TRBV20-1 and TRBJ1-5; checking the TCRdb D call of TRBD1 is not possible without DNA. Germline CDR1 is DFQATT and CDR2 is SNEGSKA (reference sequence). The CDR3 covers 18 residues.

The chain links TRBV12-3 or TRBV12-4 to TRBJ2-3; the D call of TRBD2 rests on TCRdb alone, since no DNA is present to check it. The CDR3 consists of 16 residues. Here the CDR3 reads CASSESSGRNPDTQYF.

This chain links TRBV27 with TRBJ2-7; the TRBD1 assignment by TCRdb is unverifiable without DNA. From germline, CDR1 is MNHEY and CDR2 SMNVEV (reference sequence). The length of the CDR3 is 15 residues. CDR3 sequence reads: CASSFRAGATYEQYF.

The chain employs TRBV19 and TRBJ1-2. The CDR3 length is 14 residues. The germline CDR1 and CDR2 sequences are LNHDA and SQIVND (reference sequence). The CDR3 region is CASTPSAANYGYTF.

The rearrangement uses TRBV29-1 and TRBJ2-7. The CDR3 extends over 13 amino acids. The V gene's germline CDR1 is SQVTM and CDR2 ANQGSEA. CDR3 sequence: CSVGEQYSYEQYF.

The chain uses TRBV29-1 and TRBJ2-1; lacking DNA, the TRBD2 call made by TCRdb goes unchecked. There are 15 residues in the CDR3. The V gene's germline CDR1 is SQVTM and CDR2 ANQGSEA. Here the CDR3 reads CSVVEREGSYNEQFF.

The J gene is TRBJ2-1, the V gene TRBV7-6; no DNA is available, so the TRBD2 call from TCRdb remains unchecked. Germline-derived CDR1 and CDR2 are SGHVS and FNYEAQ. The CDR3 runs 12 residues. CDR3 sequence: CASSLRAVEQFF.

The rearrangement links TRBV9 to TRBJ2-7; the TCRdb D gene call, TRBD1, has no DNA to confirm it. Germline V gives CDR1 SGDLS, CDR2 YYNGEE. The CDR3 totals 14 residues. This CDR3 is CASSAGQRTYEQYF.

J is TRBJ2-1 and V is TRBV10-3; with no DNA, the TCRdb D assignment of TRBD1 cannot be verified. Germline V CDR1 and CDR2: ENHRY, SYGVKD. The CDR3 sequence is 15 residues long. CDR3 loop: CAISGGQGAYNEQFF.

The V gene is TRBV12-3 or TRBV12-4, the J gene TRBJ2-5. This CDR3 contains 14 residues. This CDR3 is CASSLAEVGETQYF.

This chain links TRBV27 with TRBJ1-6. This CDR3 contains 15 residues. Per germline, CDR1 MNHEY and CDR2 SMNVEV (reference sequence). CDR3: CASSTLGSYNSPLHF.

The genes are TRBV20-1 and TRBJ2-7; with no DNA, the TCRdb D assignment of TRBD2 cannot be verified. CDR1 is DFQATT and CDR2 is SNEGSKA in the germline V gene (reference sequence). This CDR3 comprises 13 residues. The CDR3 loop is CSARPSRTLEQYF.

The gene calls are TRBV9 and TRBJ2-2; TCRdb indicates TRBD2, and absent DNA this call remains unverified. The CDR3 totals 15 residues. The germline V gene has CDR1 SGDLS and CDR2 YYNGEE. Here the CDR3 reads CASSVTSGLTGELFF.